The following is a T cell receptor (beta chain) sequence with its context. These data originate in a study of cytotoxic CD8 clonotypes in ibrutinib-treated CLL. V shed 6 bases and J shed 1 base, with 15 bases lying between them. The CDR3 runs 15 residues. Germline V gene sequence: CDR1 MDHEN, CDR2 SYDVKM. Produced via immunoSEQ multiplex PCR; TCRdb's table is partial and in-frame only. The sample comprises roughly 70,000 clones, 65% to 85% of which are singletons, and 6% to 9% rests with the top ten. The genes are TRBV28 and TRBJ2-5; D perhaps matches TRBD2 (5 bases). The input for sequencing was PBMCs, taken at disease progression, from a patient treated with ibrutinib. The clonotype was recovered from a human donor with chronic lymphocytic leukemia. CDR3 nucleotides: TGTGCCAGCAGCTCCACTAGTTTGGGCCAAGAGACCCAGTACTTC. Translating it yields CASSSTSLGQETQYF.